Below, 12 T cell receptor beta chains from the same sample are listed, as sequenced in a study of vaccination effects on CD4 cells after COVID-19. These receptors' antigens are unknown. The repertoire was sequenced with immunoSEQ multiplex PCR; TCRdb's copy has only in-frame clones and lacks some. The sample lists more than 20,000 clones, around 79% occurring once. Prior to sequencing, the ViraFEST assay stimulated PBMC with viral peptide pools, which expanded the antigen-specific CD4+ T cells. Investigators separated out CD4+ T cells once 9 to 11 days of culture had passed. This individual contracted SARS-CoV-2 between March and December 2020, as verified by PCR. Specimen: CD4+ T cells from PBMCs cultured with HCoV-NL63 spike peptides, collected before COVID-19 vaccination. These receptors came from a human donor who had a prior SARS-CoV-2 infection.

The chain links TRBV7-9 to TRBJ2-7, with 9 bases identical to TRBD1. With 5 bases clipped from V and 4 bases from J, the junction kept 3 bases outside the gene matches. Germline V gene data show CDR1 as SEHNR and CDR2 as FQNEAQ (reference sequence). The CDR3 length is 13 residues. In DNA form, the CDR3 reads TGTGCCAGCAGCACAGGGGGCGTGTACGAGCAGTACTTC. It translates to CASSTGGVYEQYF.

The chain links TRBV6-5 to TRBJ2-7, with TRBD2 matching over 10 bases. J gave up 0 bases and V 7 bases, and 6 bases lay outside the gene matches. Per germline, CDR1 MNHEY and CDR2 SVGAGI. This CDR3 has 15 amino acids. CDR3 nucleotide sequence: TGTGCCAGCAACCTAGCGGGAGCCCTCTCCTACGAGCAGTACTTC. Its translation is CASNLAGALSYEQYF.

V gene TRBV12-3 or TRBV12-4 combines with J gene TRBJ1-2; D unresolved. V was clipped by 3 bases and J by 8 bases, with 13 bases between them. The CDR3 totals 13 residues. The CDR3 DNA sequence: TGTGCCAGCAGTTTGAAACTCACTGGGGGCTACACCTTC. The encoded protein is CASSLKLTGGYTF.

This rearrangement joins TRBV6-4 to TRBJ1-1; D not certain. This CDR3 is 13 amino acids long. The V end was cut by 2 bases, the J end by 3 bases, with 7 bases between. Germline CDR1 reads MRHNA; CDR2 reads SNTAGT. The CDR3 sequence: CASSDRGDTEAFF. CDR3 DNA: TGTGCCAGCAGTGACCGAGGCGACACTGAAGCTTTCTTT.

V and J are TRBV6-5 and TRBJ1-2; the D is unclear. In germline, CDR1 is MNHEY, CDR2 SVGAGI. V was trimmed by 8 bases and J by 4 bases, leaving 20 bases between them. CDR3 length: 15 residues. CDR3 sequence reads: CASFPSPTRAYGYTF. CDR3 DNA: TGTGCCAGCTTCCCGAGTCCCACCCGGGCCTATGGCTACACCTTC.

The chain recombines TRBV7-2 with TRBJ2-7, with no clear D. Germline CDR1 SGHTA, CDR2 FQGNSA. Between the trimmed V and J ends, which lost 1 base and 0 bases, there was a span of 4 bases. The CDR3 sequence is 13 residues long. The CDR3 reads CASSLVSSYEQYF. For the CDR3, the DNA is TGTGCCAGCAGCTTAGTGAGCTCCTACGAGCAGTACTTC.

This clone was seen just once. The rearrangement joins TRBV7-2 to TRBJ2-7; D possibly corresponds to TRBD1 (5 bases). V was shortened by 4 bases and J by 9 bases, with 19 bases between the two germline ends. Germline V CDR1 and CDR2: SGHTA, FQGNSA. The CDR3 has 14 residues. In DNA, the CDR3 is TGTGCCAGCAGCTCCGACGGACACGTCGTTCGGCAGTACTTC. Translated: CASSSDGHVVRQYF.

This sequence joins TRBV7-9 and TRBJ2-1; D might be TRBD1 or TRBD2, each matching 6 bases. The length of the CDR3 is 15 residues. Germline CDR1 SEHNR, CDR2 FQNEAQ (reference sequence). V was cut by 2 bases and J by 6 bases, with 14 bases left in between. CDR3 loop: CASSLSLGGRNEQFF. CDR3 in DNA: TGTGCCAGCAGCTTATCCCTGGGGGGCCGCAATGAGCAGTTCTTC. Full variable domain (missing parts from reference TRBV7-9 and TRBJ2-1): DTGVSQNPRHKITKRGQNVTFRCDPISEHNRLYWYRQTLGQGPEFLTYFQNEAQLEKSRLLSDRFSAERPKGSFSTLEIQRTEQGDSAMYLCASSLSLGGRNEQFFGPGTRLTVL.

The gene calls are TRBV7-9 and TRBJ2-3; D uncertain. This CDR3 spans 13 amino acids. The germline V gene encodes CDR1 SEHNR and CDR2 FQNEAQ (reference sequence). Trimming took 3 bases from V and 0 from J, leaving 4 bases between them. DNA of the CDR3: TGTGCCAGCAGCTTGGCTAGCACAGATACGCAGTATTTT. This translates into CASSLASTDTQYF.

The chain uses TRBV19 and TRBJ2-7; D not resolved. The germline CDR1 and CDR2 sequences are LNHDA and SQIVND (reference sequence). This CDR3 is built from 15 residues. V was cut by 1 base and J by 3 bases, with 13 bases left in between. The DNA of the CDR3 is TGTGCCAGTAGTATAGCGGTCTCCCGTCTCTACGAGCAGTACTTC. It translates to CASSIAVSRLYEQYF.

The chain links TRBV6-5 to TRBJ2-7, with 7 bases fitting TRBD2. The germline V gene encodes CDR1 MNHEY and CDR2 SVGAGI. With V trimmed by 0 bases and J by 10 bases, 3 bases remained unmatched. The CDR3 spans 12 residues. The CDR3 sequence: CASSYSGTTQYF. In DNA form, the CDR3 reads TGTGCCAGCAGTTACTCGGGGACTACACAGTACTTC.

The chain is built from TRBV18 and TRBJ1-1; 7 bases agree with TRBD1. Losses at the gene ends were 1 base for V and 5 bases for J; bases not matched to a gene: 4. This CDR3 has 14 residues. Looked up from germline, CDR1 is KGHSH and CDR2 is LQKENI. CDR3 coding DNA: TGTGCCAGCTCACCACTGACAGGGAGGACTGAAGCTTTCTTT. This codes for CASSPLTGRTEAFF.